These 24 T cell receptor beta chains were all obtained from the same sample, sequenced in a study of OX40 agonist ivuxolimab in advanced cancers. Assay used: immunoSEQ multiplex PCR; TCRdb lists only in-frame clones, some missing. The sample has fewer than 110,000 clones, roughly 90% seen once. Material: CD4+ or CD8+ T cells sorted from blood, obtained in a trial of the OX40 agonist ivuxolimab. The receptor set was obtained from an adult with an advanced solid tumor such as melanoma, head and neck, liver or kidney cancer.

The chain has TRBV19 and TRBJ1-5; 10 bases are a match to TRBD1. CDR3 size: 17 residues. Germline lookup yields CDR1 LNHDA and CDR2 SQIVND (reference sequence). Unmatched junction bases numbered 5, after V lost 3 bases and J lost 0 bases. CDR3 loop: CASSMGQGQNSNQPQHF. Here the CDR3 DNA reads TGTGCCAGTAGTATGGGACAGGGGCAGAATAGCAATCAGCCCCAGCATTTT.

CDR3: CASSRQGGTYEQYF. The CDR3 DNA is TGTGCCAGCAGTAGGCAGGGGGGTACCTACGAGCAGTACTTC. This rearrangement joins TRBV27 to TRBJ2-7, with a possible D match to TRBD1 (7 bases). This CDR3 has 14 residues. CDR1 and CDR2 from the germline V gene are MNHEY and SMNVEV (reference sequence). Trimming stripped 5 bases from V and 2 bases from J, with 13 bases between.

The rearrangement links TRBV7-2 to TRBJ2-5; a weak D match, TRBD2 (5 bases). The J call may be wrong; the DNA end is better matched by TRBJ2-7. The CDR3 has 15 residues. The germline V gene encodes CDR1 SGHTA and CDR2 FQGNSA. The CDR3 bases are TGTGCCAGCAGCCCCTCCGGCCCCGGGGCCTACGAGCAGTACTTC. Translation: CASSPSGPGAYEQYF.

V gene TRBV30 combines with J gene TRBJ1-2; D is undetermined. CDR1 is GTSNPN, CDR2 SVGIG, per germline (reference sequence). V was trimmed by 2 bases and J by 8 bases, leaving 18 bases between them. The CDR3 covers 14 residues. CDR3: CAWSRPATLRGYTF. DNA of the CDR3: TGTGCCTGGAGTCGGCCAGCCACTCTCCGGGGCTACACCTTC. Combining the CDR3 with reference TRBV30 and TRBJ1-2 gives the whole variable domain SQTIHQWPATLVQPVGSPLSLECTVEGTSNPNLYWYRQAAGRGLQLLFYSVGIGQISSEVPQNLSASRPQDRQFILSSKKLLLSDSGFYLCAWSRPATLRGYTFGSGTRLTVV.

The chain uses TRBV7-2 and TRBJ2-7; a possible D gene is TRBD2 (6 bases). V lost 5 bases and J lost 2, with 13 bases in between. Looked up from germline, CDR1 is SGHTA and CDR2 is FQGNSA. There are 14 residues in the CDR3. The CDR3 protein is CASSPVWGAYEQYF. DNA for the CDR3: TGTGCCAGCAGCCCCGTGTGGGGGGCCTACGAGCAGTACTTC.

The chain is built from TRBV15 and TRBJ2-3; 7 bases fit TRBD2. Trimming removed 0 bases from V and 1 base from J; junction bases left unmatched: 16. Germline loops: CDR1 LNHNV, CDR2 YYDKDF (reference sequence). This CDR3 has 20 amino acids. The CDR3 is CATSRDVRGGQGKGTDTQYF. The CDR3 region has the DNA TGTGCCACCAGCAGAGATGTACGGGGAGGGCAGGGAAAAGGCACAGATACGCAGTATTTT.

The chain links TRBV28 to TRBJ1-5; D is possibly TRBD1 (6 bases). Germline values: CDR1 MDHEN, CDR2 SYDVKM. Deletions cut 4 bases from V and 2 bases from J, with 18 bases between. CDR3 length: 17 amino acids. In DNA, the CDR3 is TGTGCCAGCAGTTCGACAGGAGGGGCTGGGGGCAATCAGCCCCAGCATTTT. Translation: CASSSTGGAGGNQPQHF.

V is TRBV18 and J is TRBJ2-5; 10 nucleotides match TRBD2. V trimming: 2 bases; J trimming: 5 bases; junction bases outside the gene matches: 5. Germline V gene sequence: CDR1 KGHSH, CDR2 LQKENI. This CDR3 is built from 15 residues. CDR3 sequence: CASSPGAGGQETQYF. As DNA, the CDR3 is TGTGCCAGCTCACCAGGAGCGGGAGGGCAGGAGACCCAGTACTTC.

About this clone itself: Other DNA sequences in this specimen translate into the identical CDR3. The CDR3 nucleotides are TGTGCCAGCAGTTTAGCAGGGCTGTCCAACACTGAAGCTTTCTTT. It codes for CASSLAGLSNTEAFF. The rearrangement links TRBV28 to TRBJ1-1, with TRBD1 as a possible D gene (5 bases). Germline V CDR1 and CDR2: MDHEN, SYDVKM. The V end lost 2 bases, the J end lost 2 bases, and 12 bases lay between the germline ends. There are 15 residues in the CDR3.

The J gene is TRBJ2-2, the V gene TRBV6-5; D not certain. Germline V CDR1 and CDR2: MNHEY, SVGAGI. The CDR3 spans 14 residues. Trimming removed 6 bases from V and 5 bases from J, with 13 bases in between. The CDR3 here is CASRLISNTGELFF. CDR3 coding DNA: TGTGCCAGCAGATTGATCAGTAATACCGGGGAGCTGTTTTTT.

The rearrangement uses TRBV5-1 and TRBJ1-3; a weak D match, TRBD1 (5 bases). This CDR3 is 16 amino acids long. CDR1 SGHRS and CDR2 YFSETQ come from the germline V gene. Trimming cost V 3 bases and J 0 bases, with 13 bases left between them. The CDR3 is CASSSRGDSSGNTIYF. The CDR3 DNA is TGCGCCAGCAGCTCGAGGGGTGACAGCTCTGGAAACACCATATATTTT.

This chain links TRBV7-9 with TRBJ1-2; 12 nucleotides agree with TRBD1. The CDR3 contains 14 residues. Germline loops: CDR1 SEHNR, CDR2 FQNEAQ (reference sequence). Germline trimming cut 4 bases from V and 6 bases from J; bases unmatched to any gene: 3. CDR3 sequence (DNA): TGTGCCAGCAGCTCCCGGGACAGGGGGCATGGCTACACCTTC. The encoded protein is CASSSRDRGHGYTF. Looking up the rest from reference TRBV7-9 and TRBJ1-2 gives the full variable domain: DTGVSQNPRHKITKRGQNVTFRCDPISEHNRLYWYRQTLGQGPEFLTYFQNEAQLEKSRLLSDRFSAERPKGSFSTLEIQRTEQGDSAMYLCASSSRDRGHGYTFGSGTRLTVV.

This chain connects TRBV6-1 to TRBJ2-3; D is possibly TRBD2 (6 bases). Germline assignment: CDR1 MNHNS and CDR2 SASEGT. The CDR3 has 18 amino acids. V was pared by 4 bases and J by 0 bases, with 20 bases between. The CDR3, as DNA: TGTGCCAGCAGTGCGTCGCGGGGTGGTCACCGTAGCACAGATACGCAGTATTTT. It translates to CASSASRGGHRSTDTQYF.

The rearrangement links TRBV30 to TRBJ2-7, with TRBD2 matching 9 bases. This CDR3 region has 12 residues. Unmatched junction bases numbered 5, after V lost 7 bases and J lost 4 bases. CDR1 and CDR2 from the germline V gene are GTSNPN and SVGIG (reference sequence). The CDR3 DNA sequence: TGTGCCTCCGGGACTAGCCTATACGAGCAGTACTTC. This encodes CASGTSLYEQYF.

This clone appeared once. The rearrangement links TRBV27 to TRBJ2-5; maybe TRBD1 (5 bases). The J call may not be correct, given that the DNA end is closer to TRBJ2-7. Germline CDR1 is MNHEY and CDR2 is SMNVEV (reference sequence). The CDR3 has 15 residues. As DNA, the CDR3 is TGTGCCAGCAGACGATCAGGGCCCTTATCCTACGAGCAGTACTTC. As protein: CASRRSGPLSYEQYF.

The chain is built from TRBV19 and TRBJ2-2, with D perhaps assigned TRBD1 or TRBD2 (5 bases each). Germline-derived CDR1 and CDR2 are LNHDA and SQIVND (reference sequence). V lost 6 bases, J lost 3 bases, and 17 bases lay in between. The CDR3 has 16 amino acids. The CDR3 nucleotides read TGTGCCAGTAGAGTACCGGGACCGAGAGACACCGGGGAGCTGTTTTTT. This codes for CASRVPGPRDTGELFF. The full variable domain, completed using reference TRBV19 and TRBJ2-2, is DGGITQSPKYLFRKEGQNVTLSCEQNLNHDAMYWYRQDPGQGLRLIYYSQIVNDFQKGDIAEGYSVSREKKESFPLTVTSAQKNPTAFYLCASRVPGPRDTGELFFGEGSRLTVL.

The chain carries TRBV15 and TRBJ1-4; no clear D. This CDR3 is 14 amino acids long. Looked up from germline, CDR1 is LNHNV and CDR2 is YYDKDF (reference sequence). Deletions cut 5 bases from V and 7 bases from J, with 14 bases between. CDR3 sequence (DNA): TGTGCCACCAGCGGAGGTCGGACGTCTGAAAAACTGTTTTTT. Protein: CATSGGRTSEKLFF. Complete variable domain (other parts from reference TRBV15 and TRBJ1-4): DAMVIQNPRYQVTQFGKPVTLSCSQTLNHNVMYWYQQKSSQAPKLLFHYYDKDFNNEADTPDNFQSRRPNTSFCFLDIRSPGLGDTAMYLCATSGGRTSEKLFFGSGTQLSVL.

The rearrangement uses TRBV7-9 and TRBJ2-3, with 8 bases identical to TRBD2. The V segment lost 3 bases and the J segment 4 bases; nucleotides outside the gene matches: 6. The CDR3 sequence is 15 residues long. Looked up from germline, CDR1 is SEHNR and CDR2 is FQNEAQ (reference sequence). This CDR3 is CASSFESGSSDTQYF. The CDR3 bases are TGTGCCAGCAGCTTCGAGAGCGGGAGCTCAGATACGCAGTATTTT. Filled out from reference TRBV7-9 and TRBJ2-3, the complete variable domain reads DTGVSQNPRHKITKRGQNVTFRCDPISEHNRLYWYRQTLGQGPEFLTYFQNEAQLEKSRLLSDRFSAERPKGSFSTLEIQRTEQGDSAMYLCASSFESGSSDTQYFGPGTRLTVL.

J is TRBJ2-7 and V is TRBV27, with 7 bases matching TRBD1. The CDR3 is 14 residues long. With 6 bases clipped from V and 7 bases from J, the junction kept 12 bases outside the gene matches. The germline gives CDR1 MNHEY, CDR2 SMNVEV (reference sequence). The CDR3 is CASSRVDRVGEQYF. CDR3 bases: TGTGCCAGCAGCCGAGTCGACAGGGTCGGAGAGCAGTACTTC.

The gene calls are TRBV7-9 and TRBJ1-2, with D uncertain. Germline V gene lookup returns CDR1 SEHNR and CDR2 FQNEAQ (reference sequence). The CDR3 length is 16 residues. V lost 1 base and J lost 2, with 14 bases in between. For the CDR3, the DNA is TGTGCCAGCAGCTTAGTAATTCCAGAGAAGAACTATGGCTACACCTTC. This gives the protein CASSLVIPEKNYGYTF.

This chain connects TRBV19 to TRBJ1-2; a possible D gene is TRBD1 (5 bases). Trimming stripped 2 bases from V and 8 bases from J, with 15 bases between. Germline CDR1 and CDR2: LNHDA and SQIVND (reference sequence). The CDR3 is 14 residues long. The CDR3 reads CASSILSGVGGYTF. CDR3 in DNA: TGTGCCAGTAGTATATTATCGGGGGTCGGCGGCTACACCTTC.

V gene TRBV11-2 combines with J gene TRBJ2-1; D is uncertain. CDR1 and CDR2 from the germline V gene are SGHAT and FQNNGV. Trimming removed 1 base at V and 0 bases at J, with 10 bases between. This CDR3 has 16 residues. CDR3 sequence: CASSLVTDNSYNEQFF. The CDR3, as DNA: TGTGCCAGCAGCTTAGTCACCGACAACTCCTACAATGAGCAGTTCTTC.

The rearrangement joins TRBV28 to TRBJ2-7; possibly TRBD1 for D (5 bases). V was trimmed by 6 bases and J by 1 base, leaving 10 bases between them. In germline, CDR1 is MDHEN, CDR2 SYDVKM. The CDR3 extends over 13 amino acids. CDR3 DNA sequence: TGTGCCAGCAGACGGCAGGGATCCTACGAGCAGTACTTC. Its translation is CASRRQGSYEQYF.

V gene TRBV6-5 combines with J gene TRBJ2-1, with TRBD2 matching 7 bases. Germline V CDR1 and CDR2: MNHEY, SVGAGI. Trimming cost V 6 bases and J 12 bases; bases outside gene matches: 14. This CDR3 region has 14 residues. Here the CDR3 reads CASRITSDYPGQFF. The CDR3 DNA is TGTGCCAGCAGAATAACTAGCGACTACCCCGGGCAGTTCTTC.